This TCR beta chain derives from a study of blood T cells in healthy people across ages. Germline V gives CDR1 SQVTM, CDR2 ANQGSEA. V gave up 6 bases and J gave up 6 bases; unmatched junction bases: 10. The CDR3 totals 13 residues. Each donor gave around 9.3 milliliters of peripheral blood. Extractions gave at least 5.5 micrograms of total RNA per sample. Next came a second PCR, run for about 6 to 11 cycles, which used a sample-barcoded 5' primer along with a J-beta primer mix. The template-switch adaptor, which had 12 random nucleotides, put a tag on each cDNA molecule. Every individual sample yielded 3 million or more paired-end reads (each containing CDR3). MiXCR, run by TCRdb on the 5' RACE reads, gives a single entry per CDR3 protein. The sample has around 2 million distinct CDR3 sequences, 30% to 40% seen once.

This TCR derives from a human donor in good health. Sequencing was carried out using blood. V gene TRBV29-1 combines with J gene TRBJ2-7; 8 bases line up with TRBD1. This chain's CDR3 is CSVKKTGDGEQYF. CDR3 DNA: TGCAGCGTCAAAAAGACAGGGGACGGCGAGCAGTACTTC.